This TCR beta chain appears in the sequencing data of a study of cytomegalovirus exposure and HLA in healthy donors. Points from the study as a whole: Cytomegalovirus-associated status was assigned to some 160 TCR beta chains.

Concerning this clone: Its antigen is still unknown.

In the PCR, 60 Vbeta and 13 Jbeta primers were used. TCRdb's table, derived via immunoSEQ multiplex PCR, lists solely in-frame clones and lacks some. The sample has under 150,000 clones; approximately 80% are singletons. This CDR3 has 14 residues. Trimming removed 0 bases from V and 5 bases from J; junction bases left unmatched: 0. The germline V gene has CDR1 PRHDT and CDR2 FYEKMQ (reference sequence). Sequences were obtained from PBMCs. This chain connects TRBV13 to TRBJ2-3, with 9 bases that match TRBD1. The sequence was collected from a woman aged 50 to 60 in good health and CMV-seronegative. This chain's CDR3 is CASSLGDRGDTQYF. The CDR3 DNA follows: TGTGCCAGCAGCTTAGGGGACAGGGGAGATACGCAGTATTTT.